Listed here are 13 T cell receptor beta chains from one sample, sequenced in a study of Ad26.COV2.S vaccination and SARS-CoV-2 variants. Method: immunoSEQ multiplex PCR; TCRdb's copy keeps in-frame clones and lacks some. The sample includes roughly 400,000 clones, around 90% seen only once; the top ten take about 4.1%. Specified treatment: around 19 received Ad26.COV2.S at low or high dose, single or two shots; roughly five received placebo; per-sample allocation not given. Sampling was done on day 63 after the first vaccine or placebo injection. Material: peripheral blood, obtained in a trial of Ad26.COV2.S vaccine versus placebo. These receptors were taken from a person aged 18-65 years who received the Ad26.COV2.S COVID-19 vaccine or a placebo.

The chain has TRBV5-8 and TRBJ2-3; possibly TRBD2 for D (6 bases). Germline loops: CDR1 SGHTS, CDR2 YDEGEE. Trimming left V 5 bases short and J 7 bases short, with 11 bases between. This CDR3 spans 12 amino acids. For the CDR3, the DNA is TGTGCCAGCAGGGGGAGGATACATACGCAGTATTTT. Encoded protein: CASRGRIHTQYF.

The chain has TRBV12-5 and TRBJ2-2; TRBD2 aligns across 11 bases. CDR1 LGHNT and CDR2 FRNRAP come from the germline V gene. The CDR3 has 15 amino acids. V dropped 6 bases and J dropped 4; count of bases not matched to a gene: 4. In DNA form, the CDR3 reads TGTGCTAGTGGAATAGCGGGAGGGGGCACCGGGGAGCTGTTTTTT. Translation gives CASGIAGGGTGELFF. Supplemented by reference TRBV12-5 and TRBJ2-2, the full variable domain reads DARVTQTPRHKVTEMGQEVTMRCQPILGHNTVFWYRQTMMQGLELLAYFRNRAPLDDSGMPKDRFSAEMPDATLATLKIQPSEPRDSAVYFCASGIAGGGTGELFFGEGSRLTVL.

The J gene is TRBJ1-3, the V gene TRBV19; no reliable D call. V dropped 4 bases and J dropped 4 bases, with 14 bases sitting between them. The CDR3 length is 15 residues. CDR1 is LNHDA, CDR2 SQIVND, per germline (reference sequence). CDR3 in amino acids: CASSRRWLSGNTIYF. The DNA of the CDR3 is TGTGCCAGTAGTAGGAGGTGGCTATCGGGAAACACCATATATTTT.

The genes are TRBV24-1 and TRBJ2-3; 9 bases agree with TRBD2. The CDR3 has 18 amino acids. The V and J ends lost 5 bases and 0 bases, in that order; junction bases with no gene match: 11. The germline gives CDR1 KGHDR, CDR2 SFDVKD. The CDR3 region is CATSGASGALASTDTQYF. Written as DNA, the CDR3 is TGTGCCACCAGTGGGGCTAGCGGGGCTCTTGCTAGCACAGATACGCAGTATTTT.

The chain carries TRBV4-1 and TRBJ2-3, with unresolved D. CDR3 length equals 13 residues. Trimming took 4 bases from V and 3 from J, leaving 8 bases between them. Germline-derived CDR1 and CDR2 are MGHRA and YSYEKL. CDR3 nucleotides: TGCGCCAGCAGCCTAAAGCTTACAGATACGCAGTATTTT. This encodes CASSLKLTDTQYF.

With respect to this clone: The same CDR3 also results from other DNA sequences found in this sample. This chain links TRBV18 with TRBJ2-2; the D gene could be TRBD1 or TRBD2 (5 bases each). Trimming took off 3 bases at V and 0 bases at J, with 8 bases between the two ends. From germline, CDR1 is KGHSH and CDR2 LQKENI. The CDR3 runs 15 residues. The CDR3, as DNA: TGTGCCAGCTCACCCGGGACGGCGAACACCGGGGAGCTGTTTTTT. Amino acid sequence: CASSPGTANTGELFF.

This clone appeared many times. The chain links TRBV27 to TRBJ1-2, with 7 positions matching TRBD1. The CDR3 sequence is 14 residues long. Per germline, CDR1 MNHEY and CDR2 SMNVEV (reference sequence). After removal of 6 bases from V and 7 bases from J, the junction contained 11 bases not matched to a gene. CDR3 amino acids: CASRFTDRAGGYTF. In DNA form, the CDR3 reads TGTGCCAGCAGATTCACCGACAGGGCGGGTGGCTACACCTTC.

This rearrangement joins TRBV28 to TRBJ1-5; 9 positions agree with TRBD1. Germline trimming cut 6 bases from V and 6 bases from J; bases unmatched to any gene: 9. The CDR3 sequence is 15 residues long. Germline values: CDR1 MDHEN, CDR2 SYDVKM. The CDR3: CASSLTGGRGQPQHF. The CDR3 nucleotides read TGTGCCAGCAGCTTAACAGGGGGCCGGGGTCAGCCCCAGCATTTT. The full variable domain, with the rest looked up from reference TRBV28 and TRBJ1-5, is DVKVTQSSRYLVKRTGEKVFLECVQDMDHENMFWYRQDPGLGLRLIYFSYDVKMKEKGDIPEGYSVSREKKERFSLILESASTNQTSMYLCASSLTGGRGQPQHFGDGTRLSIL.

V gene TRBV7-2 combines with J gene TRBJ1-5; D might be TRBD1 (5 bases). Germline CDR1 reads SGHTA; CDR2 reads FQGNSA. Trimming took 1 base from V and 0 from J, leaving 7 bases between them. The CDR3 spans 15 residues. In DNA form, the CDR3 reads TGTGCCAGCAGCTTAGAGGGGAGTAGCAATCAGCCCCAGCATTTT. This codes for CASSLEGSSNQPQHF.

J is TRBJ2-1 and V is TRBV9; 15 nucleotides agree with TRBD2. The germline V gene has CDR1 SGDLS and CDR2 YYNGEE. The length of the CDR3 is 17 residues. Trimming took 3 bases from V and 8 from J; bases not matched to a gene: 9. The CDR3 is CASSEGTSGGRKDEQFF. CDR3 DNA: TGTGCCAGCAGCGAGGGGACTAGCGGGGGGAGGAAGGATGAGCAGTTCTTC.

The chain combines TRBV5-4 with TRBJ2-4; D may be TRBD1 (5 bases). Germline-derived CDR1 and CDR2 are SGHNT and YYREEE (reference sequence). This CDR3 region has 15 residues. V gave up 0 bases and J gave up 5 bases, with 12 bases separating them. This CDR3 is CASSLGGSAQNIQYF. The CDR3 DNA follows: TGTGCCAGCAGCTTGGGGGGCTCGGCCCAAAACATTCAGTACTTC.

V gene TRBV19 combines with J gene TRBJ2-5, with 7 bases matching TRBD1. Trimming at V came to 8 bases and at J to 10 bases, leaving 13 bases not matched to a gene. Germline V CDR1 and CDR2: LNHDA, SQIVND (reference sequence). This CDR3 contains 13 residues. The CDR3 DNA follows: TGTGCCAGTCGGGACAGTTGGTCTGTTGACCAGTACTTC. This codes for CASRDSWSVDQYF.

The chain employs TRBV6-1 and TRBJ1-1; D is uncertain. V was cut by 2 bases and J by 1 base, with 17 bases left in between. CDR3 size: 17 residues. The germline CDR1 and CDR2 sequences are MNHNS and SASEGT. Here the CDR3 DNA reads TGTGCCAGCAGTGAAAGGTCGTCAAGGAGCCCGAACACTGAAGCTTTCTTT. This translates into CASSERSSRSPNTEAFF.